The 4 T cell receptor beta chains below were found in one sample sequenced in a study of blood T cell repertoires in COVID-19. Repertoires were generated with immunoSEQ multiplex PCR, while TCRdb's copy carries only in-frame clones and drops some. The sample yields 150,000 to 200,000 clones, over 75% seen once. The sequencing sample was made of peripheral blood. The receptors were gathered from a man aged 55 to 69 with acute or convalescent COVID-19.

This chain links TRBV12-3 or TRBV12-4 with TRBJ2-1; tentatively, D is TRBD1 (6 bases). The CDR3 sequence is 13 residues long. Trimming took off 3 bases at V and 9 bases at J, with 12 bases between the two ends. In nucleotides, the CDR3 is TGTGCCAGCAGTTTTCTTGACAGGAGTGAGCAGTTCTTC. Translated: CASSFLDRSEQFF.

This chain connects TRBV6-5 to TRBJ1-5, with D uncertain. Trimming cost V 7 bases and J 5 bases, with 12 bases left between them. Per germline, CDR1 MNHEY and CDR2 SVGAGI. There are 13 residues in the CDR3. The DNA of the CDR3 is TGTGCCAGCAAGATAAGAACAGATCAGCCCCAGCATTTT. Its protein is CASKIRTDQPQHF.

CDR3 nucleotides: TGCGCCAGCAGCCTCTTACCGGATGAAAAACTGTTTTTT. Translation gives CASSLLPDEKLFF. The V call is TRBV5-1, the J call TRBJ1-4, with no clear D. The V end lost 4 bases, the J end lost 6 bases, and 10 bases lay between the germline ends. Germline V gene lookup returns CDR1 SGHRS and CDR2 YFSETQ. The CDR3 extends over 13 amino acids.

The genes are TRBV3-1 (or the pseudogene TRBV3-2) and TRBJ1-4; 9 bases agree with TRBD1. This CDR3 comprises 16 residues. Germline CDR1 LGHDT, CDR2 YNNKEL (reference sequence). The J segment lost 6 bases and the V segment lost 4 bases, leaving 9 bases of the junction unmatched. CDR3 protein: CASSPWVRDRDEKLFF. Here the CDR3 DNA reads TGTGCCAGCAGCCCCTGGGTCAGGGACAGGGATGAAAAACTGTTTTTT.